This TCR beta chain was found in a study of T-cell reconstitution after alpha-beta-depleted transplantation in children. From germline, CDR1 is DFQATT and CDR2 SNEGSKA (reference sequence). The ends lost 6 bases at V and 2 bases at J; junction bases unmatched: 3. There are 14 residues in the CDR3. The TCRbeta library incorporated unique molecular identifiers. TCRdb analysed the PCR reads with MiXCR anew, one entry per CDR3 protein. The data contain hundreds of thousands of distinct CDR3 sequences, 15% to 20% of them seen just once; the ten biggest clones take up 0.9% to 1.2%. This clonotype came up many times.

The rearrangement uses TRBV20-1 and TRBJ2-1, with TRBD2 matching 11 bases. The source was PBMCs from the stem cell graft donor, collected from the stem cell graft. This clonotype was sampled from a human donor who donated a stem cell graft to a child with acute myeloid leukemia. The CDR3 spells CSANSGGAYNEQFF. In DNA form, the CDR3 reads TGCAGTGCCAATAGCGGGGGGGCCTACAATGAGCAGTTCTTC.